A selection of T cell receptor beta chains follows, all from one sample in a study of PD-L1 blockade in urothelial cancer. Only in-frame clones appear in the TCRdb table, and some are missing; sequencing was by immunoSEQ multiplex PCR. The sample carries 70,000 to 90,000 clones, 70% to 90% recorded once. The sequencing used PBMCs, collected around atezolizumab (anti-PD-L1) treatment. These receptors originate from a man aged 55 to 70 with urothelial cancer. CDR3s include the opening cysteine and the closing phenylalanine or tryptophan. D genes are given only for firm matches. Expanded clones are given a class, and other clones once, few, many or no size at all.

v_gene	j_gene	d_gene	abundance	CDR3aa	CDR3nt
TRBV7-2	TRBJ2-7	-	-	CASSSRDRWSSYEQYF	TGTGCCAGCAGCTCAAGAGACAGATGGAGCTCCTACGAGCAGTACTTC
TRBV11-3	TRBJ2-7	-	-	CASSLRSGVYEQYF	TGTGCCAGCAGCTTAAGGTCGGGGGTGTACGAGCAGTACTTC
TRBV5-6	TRBJ1-2	-	-	CASSIQGFNYGYTF	TGTGCCAGCAGCATCCAGGGTTTTAACTATGGCTACACCTTC
TRBV11-1	TRBJ1-6	-	once	CASSLGGESSPLHF	TGTGCCAGCAGCCTAGGGGGGGAGAGTTCACCCCTCCACTTT
TRBV9	TRBJ2-5	-	-	CASSVEGHGETQYF	TGTGCCAGCAGCGTAGAGGGGCATGGGGAGACCCAGTACTTC
TRBV4-3	TRBJ2-1	TRBD2	-	CASSQDILAGEPSSYNEQFF	TGCGCCAGCAGCCAAGATATACTAGCGGGAGAGCCGAGCTCCTACAATGAGCAGTTCTTC
TRBV29-1	TRBJ2-4	-	-	CSVDVQNIQYF	TGCAGCGTTGACGTTCAAAACATTCAGTACTTC
TRBV15	TRBJ1-4	-	-	CATSREGGRTNEKLFF	TGTGCCACCAGCAGAGAGGGGGGACGGACTAATGAAAAACTGTTTTTT
TRBV7-9	TRBJ2-5	TRBD1	-	CASSRGQVETQYF	TGTGCCAGCAGCCGGGGACAGGTAGAGACCCAGTACTTC
TRBV9	TRBJ1-5	-	-	CASSVTGTPDLPQHF	TGTGCCAGCAGCGTTACAGGGACCCCTGACTTGCCCCAGCATTTT
TRBV6-1	TRBJ1-3	-	-	CASLSDWSGNTIYF	TGTGCCAGCCTGTCAGATTGGTCTGGAAACACCATATATTTT
TRBV18	TRBJ1-2	TRBD1	-	CASSPTGAGSVGYTF	TGTGCCAGCTCACCCACAGGGGCGGGGTCGGTTGGCTACACCTTC
TRBV15	TRBJ2-7	TRBD2	-	CATSRIAGTAYEQYF	TGTGCCACCAGCAGAATAGCGGGAACCGCCTACGAGCAGTACTTC
TRBV4-3	TRBJ2-1	-	-	CASSQDHRGGSYNEQFF	TGCGCCAGCAGCCAAGATCACCGCGGAGGCTCCTACAATGAGCAGTTCTTC
TRBV7-2	TRBJ2-7	TRBD2	once	CASSLVMNSGTKTYEQYF	TGTGCCAGCAGCTTAGTAATGAATAGCGGGACTAAGACCTACGAGCAGTACTTC
TRBV19	TRBJ2-7	-	-	CASRDRRGTYEQYF	TGTGCCAGTAGGGACAGAAGGGGAACCTACGAGCAGTACTTC
TRBV19	TRBJ2-7	TRBD2	-	CASSIDSGGYEQYF	TGTGCCAGTAGTATTGATAGCGGGGGGTACGAGCAGTACTTC
TRBV4-1	TRBJ1-5	-	-	CASSHFGNQPQHF	TGCGCCAGCAGCCACTTTGGCAATCAGCCCCAGCATTTT
TRBV30	TRBJ1-1	-	-	CAWSPGVGNTEAFF	TGTGCCTGGAGCCCCGGGGTCGGGAACACTGAAGCTTTCTTT
TRBV13	TRBJ2-7	TRBD2	-	CASSFALAGFSYEQYF	TGTGCCAGCAGCTTTGCACTAGCGGGCTTCTCCTACGAGCAGTACTTC
TRBV5-5	TRBJ1-5	-	-	CASSFRELNQPQHF	TGTGCCAGCAGCTTCCGGGAACTAAATCAGCCCCAGCATTTT
TRBV7-2	TRBJ2-5	-	-	CASTTPGSETQYF	TGTGCCAGCACCACCCCGGGGAGTGAGACCCAGTACTTC
TRBV9	TRBJ1-1	TRBD1	-	CASGGQGLNTEAFF	TGTGCCAGCGGCGGACAGGGCTTGAACACTGAAGCTTTCTTT
TRBV7-3	TRBJ1-5	-	-	CASSMSTGSNQPQHF	TGTGCCAGCAGCATGTCGACAGGTAGTAATCAGCCCCAGCATTTT
TRBV19	TRBJ1-2	TRBD1	-	CASSRGQGIANYGYTF	TGTGCCAGTAGTAGGGGACAGGGAATAGCTAACTATGGCTACACCTTC
TRBV7-8	TRBJ2-3	TRBD1	-	CASSLDNRGPLDTQYF	TGTGCCAGCAGCTTAGATAACAGGGGGCCCCTAGATACGCAGTATTTT
TRBV7-2	TRBJ1-3	TRBD1	-	CASSFDRGPGNTIYF	TGTGCCAGCAGCTTCGACAGGGGGCCTGGAAACACCATATATTTT
TRBV18	TRBJ2-1	TRBD1	-	CASSPDRWDEQFF	TGTGCCAGCTCACCGGACAGGTGGGATGAGCAGTTCTTC
TRBV19	TRBJ1-5	TRBD1	-	CASSTGTVNQPQHF	TGTGCCAGTAGTACCGGGACAGTCAATCAGCCCCAGCATTTT
TRBV30	TRBJ1-1	-	-	CAWRAGNSEAFF	TGTGCCTGGAGGGCAGGGAACTCTGAAGCTTTCTTT
TRBV5-6	TRBJ1-1	-	-	CASSFRGAGMNTEAFF	TGTGCCAGCAGCTTCAGGGGCGCGGGCATGAACACTGAAGCTTTCTTT
TRBV5-3	TRBJ1-4	TRBD1	-	CARSYCFRGVNEKLFF	TGTGCCAGAAGCTATTGCTTCAGGGGGGTGAATGAAAAACTGTTTTTT
TRBV19	TRBJ2-1	-	-	CASSIRREDEQFF	TGTGCCAGTAGTATAAGGAGGGAGGATGAGCAGTTCTTC
TRBV10-3	TRBJ1-1	-	-	CAISESGIYYTEAFF	TGTGCCATCAGTGAGTCGGGCATTTATTACACTGAAGCTTTCTTT
TRBV30	TRBJ1-2	TRBD1	-	CAWREPHHRTGRGYTF	TGTGCCTGGAGGGAACCGCACCACCGGACAGGGCGAGGCTACACCTTC